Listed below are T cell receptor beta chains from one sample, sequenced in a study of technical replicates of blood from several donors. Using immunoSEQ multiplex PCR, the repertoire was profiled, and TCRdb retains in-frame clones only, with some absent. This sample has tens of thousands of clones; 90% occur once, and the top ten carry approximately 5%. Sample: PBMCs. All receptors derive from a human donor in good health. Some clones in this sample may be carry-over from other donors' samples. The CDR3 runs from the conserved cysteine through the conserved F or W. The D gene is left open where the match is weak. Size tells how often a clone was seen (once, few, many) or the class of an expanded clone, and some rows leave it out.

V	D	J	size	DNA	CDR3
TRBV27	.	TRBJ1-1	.	TGTGCCAGCAGTTTGGGCAGGGGCGGAACTGAAGCTTTCTTT	CASSLGRGGTEAFF
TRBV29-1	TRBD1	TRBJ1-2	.	TGCAGCGTTGAAGGAGACAGGGCCTACACCTTC	CSVEGDRAYTF
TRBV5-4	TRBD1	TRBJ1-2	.	TGTGCCAGCAGCTTGGGGACAGGATCTTGGGGCTACACCTTC	CASSLGTGSWGYTF
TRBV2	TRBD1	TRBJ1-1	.	TGTGCCAGCGGCTGGACAGGGTTTGAAGCTTTCTTT	CASGWTGFEAFF
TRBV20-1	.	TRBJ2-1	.	TGCAGTGCTGGGCCGGAAGGTGAGCAGTTCTTC	CSAGPEGEQFF
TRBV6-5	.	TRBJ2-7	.	TGTGCCAGCAGAAAACAGGCAAGAGGTCCCTACGAGCAGTACTTC	CASRKQARGPYEQYF
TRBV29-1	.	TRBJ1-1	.	TGCAGCGTTCTCTTCCCGGGGAAAGCTGAAGCTTTCTTT	CSVLFPGKAEAFF
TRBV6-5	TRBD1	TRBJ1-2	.	TGTGCCAGCAGACCCAGGGGGGTCAACTATGGCTACACCTTC	CASRPRGVNYGYTF
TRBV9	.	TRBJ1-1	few	TGTGCCAGCAGCGCGGACCAGGGATACACTGAAGCTTTCTTT	CASSADQGYTEAFF
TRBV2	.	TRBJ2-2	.	TGTGCCAGCACCTCAAGTGGCCTTGGCACCGGGGAGCTGTTTTTT	CASTSSGLGTGELFF
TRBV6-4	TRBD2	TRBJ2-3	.	TGTGCCAGCAGTGACGCGGGGGGGAGCACAGATACGCAGTATTTT	CASSDAGGSTDTQYF
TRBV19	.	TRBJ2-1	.	TGTGCCAGTAGAAATAGCGGCCCCTCCTACAATGAGCAGTTCTTC	CASRNSGPSYNEQFF
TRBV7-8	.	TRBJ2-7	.	TGTGCCAGCAGCCACCGACTTTACGAGCAGTACTTC	CASSHRLYEQYF
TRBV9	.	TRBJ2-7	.	TGTGCCAGCAGCGTTTCCGACAACTACGAGCAGTACTTC	CASSVSDNYEQYF
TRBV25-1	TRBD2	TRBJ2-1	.	TGTGCCAGCAGTGAACTAGCGGGAACCCTTCCCGGATACAATGAGCAGTTCTTC	CASSELAGTLPGYNEQFF
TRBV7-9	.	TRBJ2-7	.	TGTGCCGGAGGGTCCTCCTACGAGCAGTACTTC	CAGGSSYEQYF
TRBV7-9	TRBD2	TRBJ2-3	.	TGTGCCAGCAGCACTAGCGGGAGCACAGATACGCAGTATTTT	CASSTSGSTDTQYF
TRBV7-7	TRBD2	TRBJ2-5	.	TGTGCCAGCAGCTCCGGGACTAGCGGGGGGTCGACGCGGGAGACCCAGTACTTC	CASSSGTSGGSTRETQYF
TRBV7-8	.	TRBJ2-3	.	TGTGCCAGCAGCTTAGGTCAGGGGACAGATACGCAGTATTTT	CASSLGQGTDTQYF
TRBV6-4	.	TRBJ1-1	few	TGTGCCAGCAGCTTGTCCCCGGAAGACAGGTTTATGAACACTGAAGCTTTCTTT	CASSLSPEDRFMNTEAFF
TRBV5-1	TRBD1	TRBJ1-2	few	TGCGCCAGCAGCCTCGGACAGGGGGCGGATGGCTACACCTTC	CASSLGQGADGYTF
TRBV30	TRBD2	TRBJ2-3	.	TGTGCCTGGGACGGACTAGCGAGAACTGATACGCAGTATTTT	CAWDGLARTDTQYF
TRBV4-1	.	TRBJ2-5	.	TGCGCCAGCAGCCCCTTAGCGGTCCAAGAGACCCAGTACTTC	CASSPLAVQETQYF
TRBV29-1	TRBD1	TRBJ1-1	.	TGCAGCGCTGGAACAGGGGGAACTGAAGCTTTCTTT	CSAGTGGTEAFF
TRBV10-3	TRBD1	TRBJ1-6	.	TGTGCCATCAGTGAGGCGGGACAGTTAGAGAATTCACCCCTCCACTTT	CAISEAGQLENSPLHF
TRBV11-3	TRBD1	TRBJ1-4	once	TGTGCCAGCAGCTTAGTTTGGGGACAGCCAAATGAAAAACTGTTTTTT	CASSLVWGQPNEKLFF
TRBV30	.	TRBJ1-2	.	TGTGCCTGGGTTAAGGGGTCAGGGAACTATGGCTACACCTTC	CAWVKGSGNYGYTF
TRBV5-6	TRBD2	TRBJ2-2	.	TGTGCCAGCGCCTGGGGAGGGGACAACACCGGGGAGCTGTTTTTT	CASAWGGDNTGELFF
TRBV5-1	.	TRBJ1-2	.	TGCGCCAGCAGCTCATCTTCGGCTAACTATGGCTACACCTTC	CASSSSSANYGYTF